The 4 T cell receptor beta chains given below trace back to one sample, sequenced in a study of shared clonotypes between healthy human individuals. Data came from immunoSEQ multiplex PCR; TCRdb stores just in-frame clones and leaves some out. The sample includes roughly 1,800,000 clones, approximately 95% seen only once; the top ten take 1% to 1.5%. CD45RO-negative cells were positively selected for CCR7, leaving out terminally differentiated effector memory CD45RA+ cells. The sample comprised naive CD8+ T cells sorted from blood. The receptor set was obtained from a man aged 18 to 35 in good health.

The chain combines TRBV6-5 with TRBJ2-7, with 8 bases fitting TRBD2. Trimming removed 8 bases from V and 5 bases from J; junction bases left unmatched: 11. CDR1 is MNHEY and CDR2 is SVGAGI in the germline V gene. This CDR3 is built from 14 residues. The CDR3, as DNA: TGTGCCAGCGGACTGGGACTAGGAGTCCACGAGCAGTACTTC. Translation gives CASGLGLGVHEQYF.

The chain joins TRBV9 to TRBJ2-7; D not resolved. This CDR3 has 13 amino acids. Germline V lookup: CDR1 SGDLS, CDR2 YYNGEE. V dropped 4 bases and J dropped 3 bases, with 11 bases sitting between them. The CDR3 sequence is CASSSPGYYEQYF. The CDR3 region has the DNA TGTGCCAGCAGCTCCCCCGGGTACTACGAGCAGTACTTC.

The chain couples TRBV4-3 to TRBJ2-3; 10 nucleotides match TRBD2. The germline CDR1 and CDR2 sequences are LGHNA and YSLEER. V lost 4 bases to trimming and J lost 1 base; unmatched junction nucleotides: 23. The CDR3 length is 22 residues. The CDR3: CASSRAVESGRAGFARTDTQYF. CDR3 in DNA: TGCGCCAGCAGCCGGGCCGTCGAAAGCGGGAGGGCCGGATTTGCCCGCACAGATACGCAGTATTTT.

The V call is TRBV10-3, the J call TRBJ2-7; tentatively, D is TRBD2 (6 bases). V lost 6 bases and J lost 2, with 14 bases in between. CDR1 is ENHRY and CDR2 is SYGVKD in the germline V gene. The CDR3 loop spans 14 amino acids. In nucleotides, the CDR3 is TGTGCCATCAGCTCTTGGGGGGAGGCCTACGAGCAGTACTTC. Protein: CAISSWGEAYEQYF.